This T cell receptor (beta chain) was sequenced during a study of cytomegalovirus exposure and HLA in healthy donors. Study findings and constraints: Reported results showed that the classifier diagnosed cytomegalovirus status with high specificity and sensitivity.

Trimming cost V 6 bases and J 3 bases, with 18 bases left between them. In germline, CDR1 is MNHEY, CDR2 SVGAGI. The CDR3 contains 15 residues. With regard to this clone: Its matching antigen is unknown.

Using immunoSEQ multiplex PCR, the repertoire was profiled, and TCRdb retains in-frame clones only, with some absent. The sample lists around 190,000 clones; around nine tenths were seen once. The sample comprised PBMCs. The rearrangement uses TRBV6-5 and TRBJ2-7; D remains ambiguous. This clonotype was obtained from a man younger than 40 in good health and CMV-seropositive. The CDR3 protein is CASSLTQLASYEQYF. CDR3 nucleotides: TGTGCCAGCAGCCTCACCCAGTTAGCTAGCTACGAGCAGTACTTC.